These 26 T cell receptor beta chains were all obtained from the same sample, sequenced in a study of cytomegalovirus exposure and HLA in healthy donors. The PCR contained 60 Vbeta and 13 Jbeta primers. Sequencing used immunoSEQ multiplex PCR; TCRdb keeps in-frame clones, though not all of them. Of some 200,000 clones in the sample, roughly 80% were seen once. The source material was PBMCs. All receptors come from a middle-aged man in good health and CMV-seronegative.

This clone was picked up a small number of times. V usage is TRBV2 and J usage is TRBJ2-2; D is perhaps TRBD1 (5 bases). The CDR3 has 16 amino acids. Per the germline V gene, CDR1 is SNHLY and CDR2 is FYNNEI. The V end was cut by 3 bases, the J end by 0 bases, with 11 bases between. The CDR3 region is CASSDYGQSNTGELFF. The DNA of the CDR3 is TGTGCCAGCAGTGACTATGGACAATCGAACACCGGGGAGCTGTTTTTT.

This clone was observed a few times. The rearrangement links TRBV15 to TRBJ1-2, with 7 bases fitting TRBD1. Trimming at V came to 1 base and at J to 2 bases, leaving 1 base not matched to a gene. The CDR3 consists of 14 residues. Looked up from germline, CDR1 is LNHNV and CDR2 is YYDKDF (reference sequence). DNA of the CDR3: TGTGCCACCAGCAGAGGGGGACAGAACTATGGCTACACCTTC. Translation: CATSRGGQNYGYTF.

This sequence joins TRBV7-2 and TRBJ1-2; unclear D gene. Trimming removed 1 base at V and 5 bases at J, with 11 bases between. The CDR3 spans 14 residues. Germline V lookup: CDR1 SGHTA, CDR2 FQGNSA. This CDR3 is CASSLEGRLYGYTF. CDR3 coding DNA: TGTGCCAGCAGCTTAGAAGGCAGGCTGTATGGCTACACCTTC.

The V call is TRBV2, the J call TRBJ2-7, with D possibly TRBD1 on 6 matching bases. The V gene's germline CDR1 is SNHLY and CDR2 FYNNEI. CDR3 length equals 13 residues. Trimming removed 10 bases from V and 1 base from J, with 14 bases in between. In nucleotides, the CDR3 is TGTGCCATCCAGGGGTACCTATCCTACGAGCAGTACTTC. It yields the protein CAIQGYLSYEQYF.

V gene TRBV28 combines with J gene TRBJ1-2; no reliable D call. Germline-derived CDR1 and CDR2 are MDHEN and SYDVKM. V lost 6 bases to trimming and J lost 4 bases, with 6 bases between them. The CDR3 consists of 11 residues. The CDR3 spells CASRDIYGYTF. For the CDR3, the DNA is TGTGCCAGCAGAGACATCTATGGCTACACCTTC.

This CDR3 is CSAVGQINTGELFF. For the CDR3, the DNA is TGCAGCGCCGTCGGACAGATTAACACCGGGGAGCTGTTTTTT. The chain couples TRBV29-1 to TRBJ2-2; a possible D gene is TRBD1 (6 bases). V gave up 7 bases and J gave up 2 bases, with 14 bases separating them. The CDR3 totals 14 residues. Per the germline V gene, CDR1 is SQVTM and CDR2 is ANQGSEA.

The chain recombines TRBV12-5 with TRBJ1-1, with 10 bases fitting TRBD1. The CDR3 is made up of 14 amino acids. Trimming removed 5 bases from V and 6 bases from J; junction bases left unmatched: 6. From germline, CDR1 is LGHNT and CDR2 FRNRAP. The CDR3 nucleotides read TGTGCTAGTGGTCCCCGGGACAGGGGTTCTGAAGCTTTCTTT. It is translated as CASGPRDRGSEAFF.

V usage is TRBV7-2 and J usage is TRBJ1-4; D uncertain. Trimming stripped 5 bases from V and 8 bases from J, with 18 bases between. The germline V gene has CDR1 SGHTA and CDR2 FQGNSA. The CDR3 loop spans 15 amino acids. The CDR3 is CASSRGPLLGEKLFF. Here the CDR3 DNA reads TGTGCCAGCAGCCGCGGGCCACTCCTTGGGGAAAAACTGTTTTTT.

The chain uses TRBV29-1 and TRBJ1-1, with 9 bases that match TRBD1. CDR3 length: 16 amino acids. J gave up 3 bases and V 6 bases, and 14 bases lay outside the gene matches. Germline V gene sequence: CDR1 SQVTM, CDR2 ANQGSEA. The CDR3 reads CSVRMTGGVGDTEAFF. CDR3 bases: TGCAGCGTCCGAATGACAGGGGGGGTCGGTGACACTGAAGCTTTCTTT.

V and J are TRBV7-8 and TRBJ2-3; a weak D match, TRBD2 (5 bases). Looked up from germline, CDR1 is SGHVS and CDR2 is FQNEAQ. The V and J ends lost 3 bases and 2 bases respectively, with 12 bases between them. This CDR3 has 15 residues. The CDR3 DNA follows: TGTGCCAGCAGCTTCTCGGGGTTTAACACAGATACGCAGTATTTT. Its translation: CASSFSGFNTDTQYF. Based on the CDR3 plus reference TRBV7-8 and TRBJ2-3, the full variable domain is GAGVSQSPRYKVAKRGQDVALRCDPISGHVSLFWYQQALGQGPEFLTYFQNEAQLDKSGLPSDRFFAERPEGSVSTLKIQRTQQEDSAVYLCASSFSGFNTDTQYFGPGTRLTVL.

V gene TRBV4-2 combines with J gene TRBJ1-5; D gene uncertain. The V and J ends lost 1 base and 3 bases respectively, with 16 bases between them. Germline CDR1 LGHNA, CDR2 YNFKEQ. The CDR3 sequence is 17 residues long. The CDR3: CASSQAPREQFNQPQHF. In nucleotides, the CDR3 is TGTGCCAGCAGCCAAGCCCCCCGAGAACAGTTCAATCAGCCCCAGCATTTT.

The gene calls are TRBV11-2 and TRBJ1-2; weak D call: TRBD1 (6 bases). Germline lookup yields CDR1 SGHAT and CDR2 FQNNGV. V lost 6 bases, J lost 8 bases, and 22 bases lay in between. This CDR3 contains 15 residues. The CDR3 loop is CASSPRGPRDGGYTF. The CDR3 DNA reads as TGTGCCAGCAGTCCCAGGGGCCCAAGGGATGGCGGCTACACCTTC.

V usage is TRBV11-2 and J usage is TRBJ1-4, with D perhaps matching TRBD1 (6 bases). Germline values: CDR1 SGHAT, CDR2 FQNNGV. The CDR3 length is 16 residues. The ends were cut back, 3 bases at V and 5 bases at J, with 16 bases in the middle. The CDR3 region has the DNA TGTGCCAGCAGCTTCCTCACTGGGGGCACAAATGAAAAACTGTTTTTT. Protein sequence: CASSFLTGGTNEKLFF. Full variable domain (missing parts from reference TRBV11-2 and TRBJ1-4): EAGVAQSPRYKIIEKRQSVAFWCNPISGHATLYWYQQILGQGPKLLIQFQNNGVVDDSQLPKDRFSAERLKGVDSTLKIQPAKLEDSAVYLCASSFLTGGTNEKLFFGSGTQLSVL.

The chain combines TRBV2 with TRBJ1-5, with 8 bases matching TRBD1. Germline trimming cut 2 bases from V and 8 bases from J; bases unmatched to any gene: 8. CDR1 is SNHLY and CDR2 is FYNNEI in the germline V gene. The CDR3 has 15 amino acids. CDR3 protein: CASSETRTGREPQHF. In nucleotides, the CDR3 is TGTGCCAGCAGTGAAACTAGGACAGGGAGAGAGCCCCAGCATTTT.

The chain recombines TRBV5-1 with TRBJ2-5; TRBD2 agrees at 9 bases. The ends lost 3 bases at V and 0 bases at J; junction bases unmatched: 3. Germline-derived CDR1 and CDR2 are SGHRS and YFSETQ. The CDR3 is made up of 15 amino acids. CDR3 nucleotide sequence: TGCGCCAGCAGCTACTTAGCGGGGGACCAAGAGACCCAGTACTTC. It yields the protein CASSYLAGDQETQYF.

The rearrangement joins TRBV7-8 to TRBJ1-5; D is uncertain. This CDR3 comprises 19 residues. Germline V gene lookup returns CDR1 SGHVS and CDR2 FQNEAQ. V was shortened by 3 bases and J by 3 bases, with 24 bases between the two germline ends. In DNA, the CDR3 is TGTGCCAGCAGCTTCCGGGCCCGCCGAGGAGGACTTGACAATCAGCCCCAGCATTTT. It translates to CASSFRARRGGLDNQPQHF.

The V and J genes are TRBV5-1 and TRBJ2-5, with D possibly matching TRBD2 (5 bases). The CDR3 is 12 amino acids. CDR1 and CDR2 from the germline V gene are SGHRS and YFSETQ. V was pared by 4 bases and J by 8 bases, with 12 bases between. CDR3: CASSANRGTQYF. The CDR3, as DNA: TGCGCCAGCAGCGCAAACCGGGGTACCCAGTACTTC.

The chain uses TRBV2 and TRBJ2-3; D is unresolved. The V end lost 3 bases, the J end lost 1 base, and 14 bases lay between the germline ends. The CDR3 spans 16 residues. Germline V gives CDR1 SNHLY, CDR2 FYNNEI. The CDR3 DNA follows: TGTGCCAGCAGTGACGGTCTTCCCTTGGGCACAGATACGCAGTATTTT. It encodes CASSDGLPLGTDTQYF.

This clone has only a few counts. The rearrangement uses TRBV6-5 and TRBJ1-2; D is uncertain. Germline V gene sequence: CDR1 MNHEY, CDR2 SVGAGI. With 8 bases removed from V and 7 bases from J, the gap between germline ends came to 17 bases. CDR3 length equals 13 residues. Here the CDR3 reads CASHRKRHLGYTF. The CDR3 DNA is TGTGCCAGCCACCGCAAAAGACATCTTGGCTACACCTTC.

The gene calls are TRBV9 and TRBJ1-1; 10 bases map to TRBD1. Germline-derived CDR1 and CDR2 are SGDLS and YYNGEE. The CDR3 loop spans 18 amino acids. V lost 0 bases to trimming and J lost 1 base; unmatched junction nucleotides: 9. In DNA, the CDR3 is TGTGCCAGCAGCGTAGGTTTCAGGGGACAGGGGACGAACACTGAAGCTTTCTTT. The encoded protein is CASSVGFRGQGTNTEAFF.

The chain joins TRBV5-1 to TRBJ1-2; 9 positions match TRBD1. Unmatched junction bases numbered 8, after V lost 4 bases and J lost 4 bases. CDR1 SGHRS and CDR2 YFSETQ come from the germline V gene. This CDR3 has 15 residues. CDR3 protein: CASSANRGQAYGYTF. The CDR3, as DNA: TGCGCCAGCAGCGCAAACAGGGGGCAAGCCTATGGCTACACCTTC.

The J gene is TRBJ1-1, the V gene TRBV6-6; possibly TRBD1 for D (6 bases). Looked up from germline, CDR1 is MNHNY and CDR2 is SVGAGI (reference sequence). V gave up 5 bases and J gave up 9 bases, with 13 bases separating them. The CDR3 has 12 residues. The CDR3 is CASSGDRPQAFF. For the CDR3, the DNA is TGTGCCAGCAGTGGCGACAGGCCACAAGCTTTCTTT.

This sequence joins TRBV6-5 and TRBJ2-3; a possible D gene is TRBD2 (7 bases). Trimming removed 5 bases at V and 3 bases at J, with 9 bases between. The CDR3 is made up of 13 amino acids. The germline CDR1 and CDR2 sequences are MNHEY and SVGAGI. CDR3 in DNA: TGTGCCAGCAGTCGGGGGGCAACAGATACGCAGTATTTT. Protein product: CASSRGATDTQYF.

This clone turned up a few times. The rearrangement links TRBV2 to TRBJ1-5; 10 nucleotides agree with TRBD1. Germline assignment: CDR1 SNHLY and CDR2 FYNNEI. CDR3 length equals 15 residues. J lost 6 bases, V lost 5 bases, and 7 bases had no gene match. The CDR3 nucleotides are TGTGCCAGCAGTACCTCCGGGACAGGGGTTCAGCCCCAGCATTTT. Amino acid sequence: CASSTSGTGVQPQHF. The whole variable domain, filled in from reference TRBV2 and TRBJ1-5, reads EPEVTQTPSHQVTQMGQEVILRCVPISNHLYFYWYRQILGQKVEFLVSFYNNEISEKSEIFDDQFSVERPDGSNFTLKIRSTKLEDSAMYFCASSTSGTGVQPQHFGDGTRLSIL.

The chain is built from TRBV19 and TRBJ1-1; D ambiguous. V shed 5 bases and J shed 7 bases, with 20 bases lying between them. The CDR3 contains 15 residues. The germline gives CDR1 LNHDA, CDR2 SQIVND (reference sequence). CDR3 bases: TGTGCCAGTAGTCTCACGAACACCGGGAGGGTTGAAGCTTTCTTT. Translated: CASSLTNTGRVEAFF.

The chain recombines TRBV7-2 with TRBJ2-7, with 7 bases fitting TRBD1. The germline gives CDR1 SGHTA, CDR2 FQGNSA. The CDR3 sequence is 17 residues long. Germline trimming cut 3 bases from V and 6 bases from J; bases unmatched to any gene: 17. Here the CDR3 DNA reads TGTGCCAGCAGCTTCATCAAAGGGGGCGTAATACGGAGCGAGCAGTACTTC. Its protein product is CASSFIKGGVIRSEQYF.